Listed here are 18 T cell receptor beta chains from one sample, sequenced in a study of blood T cell repertoires in COVID-19. Produced via immunoSEQ multiplex PCR; TCRdb's table is partial and in-frame only. There are some 200,000 clones in the sample; 60% to 85% occur only once, and 4.5% to 7% lies in the top ten. Sequenced material: peripheral blood. These receptors all come from a woman aged 65 to 85 with acute or convalescent COVID-19.

The rearrangement joins TRBV5-1 to TRBJ2-7; D is perhaps TRBD1 (7 bases). V lost 0 bases and J 4 bases, leaving 14 bases between the germline ends. In germline, CDR1 is SGHRS, CDR2 YFSETQ. The CDR3 totals 15 residues. The CDR3 loop is CASSLVAGGGYEQYF. CDR3 in DNA: TGCGCCAGCAGCTTGGTGGCAGGGGGAGGTTACGAGCAGTACTTC. Full variable domain (outside the CDR3, taken from reference TRBV5-1 and TRBJ2-7): KAGVTQTPRYLIKTRGQQVTLSCSPISGHRSVSWYQQTPGQGLQFLFEYFSETQRNKGNFPGRFSGRQFSNSRSEMNVSTLELGDSALYLCASSLVAGGGYEQYFGPGTRLTVT.

The chain employs TRBV11-2 and TRBJ2-2; 14 bases line up with TRBD2. The V gene's germline CDR1 is SGHAT and CDR2 FQNNGV. The CDR3 spans 17 residues. J gave up 5 bases and V 5 bases, and 7 bases lay outside the gene matches. CDR3 sequence: CASSPVGLAGGTGELFF. The CDR3 coding sequence is TGTGCCAGCAGCCCTGTAGGACTAGCGGGAGGTACCGGGGAGCTGTTTTTT.

A single count supports this clone. The chain recombines TRBV5-1 with TRBJ2-5; tentatively, D is TRBD1 (5 bases). Germline CDR1 SGHRS, CDR2 YFSETQ. Trimming took off 5 bases at V and 4 bases at J, with 12 bases between the two ends. The CDR3 is 13 residues long. Here the CDR3 DNA reads TGCGCCAGCAGGTTACAGGACCTAGAGACCCAGTACTTC. It encodes CASRLQDLETQYF.

The chain couples TRBV7-9 to TRBJ2-3; TRBD2 aligns across 7 bases. CDR1 is SEHNR, CDR2 FQNEAQ, per germline (reference sequence). V was pared by 2 bases and J by 5 bases, with 7 bases of the junction left unmatched. CDR3 length equals 15 residues. The CDR3 region is CASSLNRERGDTQYF. CDR3 nucleotides: TGTGCCAGCAGCTTAAATCGGGAGCGGGGAGATACGCAGTATTTT.

Here the CDR3 reads CAWSVLAAPNTGELFF. CDR3 coding DNA: TGTGCCTGGAGTGTACTAGCGGCCCCGAACACCGGGGAGCTGTTTTTT. The chain employs TRBV30 and TRBJ2-2; TRBD2 agrees at 8 bases. The V and J ends lost 0 bases and 0 bases, in that order; junction bases with no gene match: 3. CDR3 length: 16 amino acids. CDR1 and CDR2 from the germline V gene are GTSNPN and SVGIG (reference sequence).

The V call is TRBV7-2, the J call TRBJ1-2; TRBD1 might be the D (6 bases). CDR3 length: 14 amino acids. Trimming removed 4 bases at V and 2 bases at J, with 11 bases between. The V gene's germline CDR1 is SGHTA and CDR2 FQGNSA. The CDR3 DNA follows: TGTGCCAGCAGCTCGGACAGCGAGAACTATGGCTACACCTTC. Protein sequence: CASSSDSENYGYTF.

This sequence joins TRBV5-5 and TRBJ1-5; no clear D. V lost 0 bases and J 0 bases, leaving 4 bases between the germline ends. Germline-derived CDR1 and CDR2 are SGHKS and YYEKEE (reference sequence). The CDR3 has 14 residues. CDR3 residues: CASSLGLSNQPQHF. The CDR3 DNA reads as TGTGCCAGCAGCTTGGGACTTAGCAATCAGCCCCAGCATTTT.

The chain has TRBV11-3 and TRBJ2-2; 7 positions agree with TRBD1. The CDR3 runs to 14 residues. Germline V gene sequence: CDR1 SGHNT, CDR2 YENEEA. Trimming removed 6 bases from V and 6 bases from J; junction bases left unmatched: 7. The CDR3 spells CASSQMTGPGELFF. CDR3 sequence (DNA): TGTGCCAGCAGTCAAATGACAGGGCCCGGGGAGCTGTTTTTT.

This chain links TRBV19 with TRBJ1-2; D gene unclear. Trimming left V 6 bases short and J 2 bases short, with 19 bases between. This CDR3 region has 16 residues. The germline gives CDR1 LNHDA, CDR2 SQIVND (reference sequence). The CDR3 DNA sequence: TGTGCCAGTAGGACGGCGGATGATTGGAAAAACTATGGCTACACCTTC. This sequence encodes CASRTADDWKNYGYTF.

The gene calls are TRBV10-3 and TRBJ1-5; D unclear. Germline assignment: CDR1 ENHRY and CDR2 SYGVKD. The CDR3 extends over 13 amino acids. Trimming removed 10 bases from V and 6 bases from J, with 16 bases in between. The CDR3 DNA follows: TGTGCCACACAGACTCCGGGAGGTCAGCCCCAGCATTTT. Translating gives CATQTPGGQPQHF.

The chain couples TRBV6-2 or TRBV6-3 to TRBJ2-3; D is unclear. Germline values: CDR1 MNHEY, CDR2 SVGEGT. V gave up 1 base and J gave up 3 bases, with 5 bases separating them. The CDR3 extends over 13 amino acids. CDR3 nucleotides: TGTGCCAGCAGTTACTGGGCGACAGATACGCAGTATTTT. As protein: CASSYWATDTQYF.

The table lists this clone with a count of one. The chain combines TRBV3-1 (or the pseudogene TRBV3-2) with TRBJ1-2; 8 nucleotides align to TRBD1. The CDR3 consists of 16 residues. Trimming took 3 bases from V and 4 from J; bases not matched to a gene: 10. Germline-derived CDR1 and CDR2 are LGHDT and YNNKEL (reference sequence). This CDR3 reads CASSHAGWQGAYGYTF. As DNA, the CDR3 is TGTGCCAGCAGCCACGCCGGCTGGCAGGGGGCCTATGGCTACACCTTC.

The chain joins TRBV24-1 to TRBJ1-2; D is possibly TRBD1 (6 bases). CDR3 length: 14 amino acids. Trimming pared 3 bases from V and 6 bases from J, leaving 13 bases between. From germline, CDR1 is KGHDR and CDR2 SFDVKD. This CDR3 reads CATSDPRTENGYTF. DNA of the CDR3: TGTGCCACCAGTGATCCACGGACAGAAAATGGCTACACCTTC.

The V and J genes are TRBV18 and TRBJ2-1; D is possibly TRBD1 (5 bases). V was trimmed by 3 bases and J by 8 bases, leaving 14 bases between them. The CDR3 totals 14 residues. Germline V lookup: CDR1 KGHSH, CDR2 LQKENI. The DNA for the CDR3 is TGTGCCAGCTCACCGCCTACAGGATCGGATGAGCAGTTCTTC. As protein: CASSPPTGSDEQFF. Full variable domain (missing parts from reference TRBV18 and TRBJ2-1): NAGVMQNPRHLVRRRGQEARLRCSPMKGHSHVYWYRQLPEEGLKFMVYLQKENIIDESGMPKERFSAEFPKEGPSILRIQQVVRGDSAAYFCASSPPTGSDEQFFGPGTRLTVL.

The chain is built from TRBV5-5 and TRBJ2-5; 7 nucleotides match TRBD1. The CDR3 is 17 amino acids. J was trimmed by 9 bases and V by 5 bases; bases with no gene match: 22. CDR1 and CDR2 (germline): SGHKS, YYEKEE (reference sequence). The CDR3 region is CASSSSGQALTKGAQYF. CDR3 sequence (DNA): TGTGCCAGCAGTTCTTCCGGACAGGCCTTGACCAAGGGGGCCCAGTACTTC.

V usage is TRBV27 and J usage is TRBJ1-5; D unclear. Germline V lookup: CDR1 MNHEY, CDR2 SMNVEV (reference sequence). Trimming pared 4 bases from V and 4 bases from J, leaving 8 bases between. The CDR3 is 13 amino acids. Here the CDR3 reads CASSSRPNQPQHF. The CDR3 DNA sequence: TGTGCCAGCAGTTCGCGGCCGAATCAGCCCCAGCATTTT.

The gene calls are TRBV2 and TRBJ2-1, with D possibly TRBD1 on 5 matching bases. The CDR3 covers 15 residues. V lost 7 bases and J 5 bases, leaving 18 bases between the germline ends. Germline V CDR1 and CDR2: SNHLY, FYNNEI. CDR3 sequence (DNA): TGTGCCAGCATTTCCCGCTCTGGGGCAAACAATGAGCAGTTCTTC. The encoded protein is CASISRSGANNEQFF.

The rearrangement links TRBV15 to TRBJ2-5, with no clear D. The length of the CDR3 is 13 residues. With 0 bases removed from V and 2 bases from J, the gap between germline ends came to 4 bases. From germline, CDR1 is LNHNV and CDR2 YYDKDF (reference sequence). The CDR3 here is CATSRDSQETQYF. Here the CDR3 DNA reads TGTGCCACCAGCAGAGACAGTCAAGAGACCCAGTACTTC.